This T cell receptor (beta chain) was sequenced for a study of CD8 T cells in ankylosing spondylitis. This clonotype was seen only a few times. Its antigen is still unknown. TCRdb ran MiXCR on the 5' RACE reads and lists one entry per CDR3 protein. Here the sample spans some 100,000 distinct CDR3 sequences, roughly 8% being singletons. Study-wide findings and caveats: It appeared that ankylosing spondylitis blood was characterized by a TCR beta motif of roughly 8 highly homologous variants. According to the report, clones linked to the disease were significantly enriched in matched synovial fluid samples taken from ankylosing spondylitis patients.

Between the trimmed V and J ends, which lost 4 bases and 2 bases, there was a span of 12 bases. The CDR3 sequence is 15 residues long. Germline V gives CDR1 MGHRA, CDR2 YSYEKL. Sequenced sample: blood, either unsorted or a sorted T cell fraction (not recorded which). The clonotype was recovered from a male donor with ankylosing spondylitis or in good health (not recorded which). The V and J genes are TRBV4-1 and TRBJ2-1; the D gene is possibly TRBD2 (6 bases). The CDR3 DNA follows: TGCGCCAGCAGCCGAGAGCGGGCCCCCTACAATGAGCAGTTCTTC. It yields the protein CASSRERAPYNEQFF.